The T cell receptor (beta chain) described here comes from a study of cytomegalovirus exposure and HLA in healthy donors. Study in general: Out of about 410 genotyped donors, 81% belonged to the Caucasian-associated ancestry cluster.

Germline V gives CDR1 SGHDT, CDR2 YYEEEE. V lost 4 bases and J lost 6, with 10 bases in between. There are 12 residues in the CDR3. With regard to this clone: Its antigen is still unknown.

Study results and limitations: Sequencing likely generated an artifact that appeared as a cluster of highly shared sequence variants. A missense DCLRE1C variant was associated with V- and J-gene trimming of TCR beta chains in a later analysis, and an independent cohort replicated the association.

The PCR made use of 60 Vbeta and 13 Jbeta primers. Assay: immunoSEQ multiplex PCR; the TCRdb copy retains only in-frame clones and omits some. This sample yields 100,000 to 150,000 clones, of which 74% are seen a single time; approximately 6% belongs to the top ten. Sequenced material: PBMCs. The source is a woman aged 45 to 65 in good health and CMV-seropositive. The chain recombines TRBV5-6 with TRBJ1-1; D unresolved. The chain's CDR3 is CASSPRFSEAFF. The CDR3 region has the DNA TGTGCCAGCAGCCCCCGTTTTTCTGAAGCTTTCTTT.